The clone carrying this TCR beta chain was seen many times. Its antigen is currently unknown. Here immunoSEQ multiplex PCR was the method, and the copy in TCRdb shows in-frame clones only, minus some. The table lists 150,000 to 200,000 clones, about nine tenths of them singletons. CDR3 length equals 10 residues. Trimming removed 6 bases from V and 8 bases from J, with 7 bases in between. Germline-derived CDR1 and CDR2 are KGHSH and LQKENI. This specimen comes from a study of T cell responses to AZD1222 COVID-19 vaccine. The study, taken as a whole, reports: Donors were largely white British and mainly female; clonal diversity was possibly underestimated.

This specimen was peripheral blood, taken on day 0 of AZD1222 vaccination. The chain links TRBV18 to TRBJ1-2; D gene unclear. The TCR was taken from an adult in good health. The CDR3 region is CASSGIGYTF. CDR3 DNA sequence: TGTGCCAGCTCTGGGATAGGCTACACCTTC.